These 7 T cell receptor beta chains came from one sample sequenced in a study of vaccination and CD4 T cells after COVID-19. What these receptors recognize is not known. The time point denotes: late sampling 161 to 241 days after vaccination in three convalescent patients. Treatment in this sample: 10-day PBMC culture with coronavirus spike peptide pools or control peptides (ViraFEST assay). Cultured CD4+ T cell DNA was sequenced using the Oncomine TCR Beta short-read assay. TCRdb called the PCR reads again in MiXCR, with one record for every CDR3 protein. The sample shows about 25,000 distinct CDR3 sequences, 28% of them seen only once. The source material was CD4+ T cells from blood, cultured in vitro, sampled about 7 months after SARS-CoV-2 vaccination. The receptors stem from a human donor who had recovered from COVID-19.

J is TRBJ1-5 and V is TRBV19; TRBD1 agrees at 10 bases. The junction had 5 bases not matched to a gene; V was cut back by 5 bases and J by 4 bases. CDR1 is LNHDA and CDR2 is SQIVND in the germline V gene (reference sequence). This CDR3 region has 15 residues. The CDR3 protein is CASSVDRGRNQPQHF. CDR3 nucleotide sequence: TGTGCCAGTAGTGTTGACAGGGGGCGGAATCAGCCCCAGCATTTT. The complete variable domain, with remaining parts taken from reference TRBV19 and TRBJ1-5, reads DGGITQSPKYLFRKEGQNVTLSCEQNLNHDAMYWYRQDPGQGLRLIYYSQIVNDFQKGDIAEGYSVSREKKESFPLTVTSAQKNPTAFYLCASSVDRGRNQPQHFGDGTRLSIL.

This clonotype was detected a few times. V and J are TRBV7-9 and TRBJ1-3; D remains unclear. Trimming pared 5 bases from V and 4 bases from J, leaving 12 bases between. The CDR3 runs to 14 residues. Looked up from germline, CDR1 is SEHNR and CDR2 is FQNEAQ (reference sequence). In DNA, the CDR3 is TGTGCCAGCAGCAGGATGGGCCGGGGAAACACCATATATTTT. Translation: CASSRMGRGNTIYF.

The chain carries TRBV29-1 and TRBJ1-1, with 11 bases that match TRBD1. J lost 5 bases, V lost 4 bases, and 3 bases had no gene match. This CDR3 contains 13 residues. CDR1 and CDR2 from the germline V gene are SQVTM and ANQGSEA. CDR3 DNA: TGCAGCGTTGCCGGGGACAGGGGGACTGAAGCTTTCTTT. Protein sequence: CSVAGDRGTEAFF.

The CDR3 region has the DNA TGCGCCAGCAGCCAAGATCCAGTAGGCGGACCCTATGGCTACACCTTC. This sequence encodes CASSQDPVGGPYGYTF. The rearrangement joins TRBV4-3 to TRBJ1-2; D is unresolved. V shed 0 bases and J shed 4 bases, with 15 bases lying between them. CDR1 and CDR2 from the germline V gene are LGHNA and YSLEER. This CDR3 has 16 amino acids.

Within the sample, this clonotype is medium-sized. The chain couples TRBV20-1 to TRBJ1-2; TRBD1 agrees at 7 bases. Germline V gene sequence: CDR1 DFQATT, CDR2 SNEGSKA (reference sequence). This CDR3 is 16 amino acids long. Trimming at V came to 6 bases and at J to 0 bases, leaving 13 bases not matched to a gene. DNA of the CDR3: TGCAGTGCCAAGCCGCGACAGGGCTTAGCTAACTATGGCTACACCTTC. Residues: CSAKPRQGLANYGYTF.

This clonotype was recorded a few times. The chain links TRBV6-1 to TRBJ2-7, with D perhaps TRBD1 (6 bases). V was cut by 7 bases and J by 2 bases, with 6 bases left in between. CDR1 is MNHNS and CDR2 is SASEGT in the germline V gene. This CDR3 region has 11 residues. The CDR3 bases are TGTGCCAGCAAGGGGGCCTACGAGCAGTACTTC. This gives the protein CASKGAYEQYF.

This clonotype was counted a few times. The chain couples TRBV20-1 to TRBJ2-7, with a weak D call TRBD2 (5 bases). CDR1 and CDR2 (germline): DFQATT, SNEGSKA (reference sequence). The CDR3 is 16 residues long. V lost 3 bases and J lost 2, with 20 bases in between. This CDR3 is CSARRSASRGPYEQYF. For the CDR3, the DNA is TGCAGTGCTAGGCGCTCCGCTAGCCGCGGCCCCTACGAGCAGTACTTC.